This TCR beta chain derives from a study of Ad26.COV2.S vaccination and SARS-CoV-2 variants. About this clone: As yet, its antigen is unknown.

The treatment here: roughly 18 received Ad26.COV2.S at low or high dose, single or two shots; about 5 received placebo; per-sample allocation not given. Collection of the samples took place on day 63 after the first injection of vaccine or placebo. The vaccine delivered Wuhan-strain SARS-CoV-2 spike through an Ad26 vector. Whole-study results and caveats: Reported findings describe substantial breadth in spike-specific CD8+ and CD4+ T cell responses following vaccination. Higher spike-specific TCR breadth was found in vaccine recipients than in placebo recipients. Comparable non-spike TCR breadth was observed in vaccine and placebo recipients.

V lost 3 bases to trimming and J lost 2 bases, with 8 bases between them. CDR1 is SGHNT, CDR2 YENEEA, per germline. This CDR3 has 13 residues. Generated by immunoSEQ multiplex PCR, the TCRdb table keeps only in-frame clones and is missing some. The table has about 370,000 clones, about 91% seen once. Specimen: peripheral blood, collected in a trial of Ad26.COV2.S vaccine versus placebo. The receptor was derived from a person between 18 and 60 years old who received the Ad26.COV2.S COVID-19 vaccine or a placebo. The gene calls are TRBV11-3 and TRBJ2-7; unclear D gene. The CDR3 coding sequence is TGTGCCAGCAGCTTGGGTGCCACCTACGAGCAGTACTTC. This gives the protein CASSLGATYEQYF.